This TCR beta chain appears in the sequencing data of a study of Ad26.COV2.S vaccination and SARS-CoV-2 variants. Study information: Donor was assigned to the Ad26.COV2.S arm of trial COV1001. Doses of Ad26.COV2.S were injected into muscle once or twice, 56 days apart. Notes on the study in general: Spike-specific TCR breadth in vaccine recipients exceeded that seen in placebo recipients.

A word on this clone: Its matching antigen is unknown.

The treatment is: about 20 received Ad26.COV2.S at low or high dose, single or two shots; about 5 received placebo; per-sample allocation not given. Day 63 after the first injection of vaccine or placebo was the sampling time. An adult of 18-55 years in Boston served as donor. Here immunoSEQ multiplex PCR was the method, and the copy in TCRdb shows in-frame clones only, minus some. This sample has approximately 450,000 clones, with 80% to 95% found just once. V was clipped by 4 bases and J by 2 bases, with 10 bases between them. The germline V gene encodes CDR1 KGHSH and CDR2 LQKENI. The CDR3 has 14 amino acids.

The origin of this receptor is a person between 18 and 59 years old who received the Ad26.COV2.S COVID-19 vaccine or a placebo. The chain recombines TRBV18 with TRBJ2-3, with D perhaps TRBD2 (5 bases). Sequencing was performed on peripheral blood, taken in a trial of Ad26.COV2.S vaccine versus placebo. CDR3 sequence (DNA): TGTGCCAGCTCACTGCGGGTCGACACAGATACGCAGTATTTT. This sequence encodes CASSLRVDTDTQYF.